The 21 T cell receptor beta chains presented below share a single source sample, sequenced in a study of T cell repertoires in cytomegalovirus infection. Their recognized antigens are unknown. Each CDR3 protein gets one entry after TCRdb re-called the reads with MiXCR. Here the sample spans 250,000 to 300,000 distinct CDR3 sequences, under 25% being singletons. Sequencing used cultured PBMCs, obtained from culture after CMV antigen stimulation. The receptor source for this set is a human donor in good health (CMV status not recorded). Some clones in this sample may be carry-over from other donors' samples.

This clonotype was observed at least ten times. The chain combines TRBV19 with TRBJ2-2; 8 nucleotides agree with TRBD1. The V gene's germline CDR1 is LNHDA and CDR2 SQIVND (reference sequence). This CDR3 comprises 14 residues. The V gene end was trimmed by 6 bases and the J gene end by 8 bases; junction bases not matched to a gene: 8. CDR3 protein: CASRKDRGSGELFF. CDR3 bases: TGTGCCAGTAGGAAAGACAGGGGTAGTGGGGAGCTGTTTTTT.

The genes are TRBV9 and TRBJ2-1; the match to TRBD2 covers 11 bases. CDR3 size: 16 residues. Looked up from germline, CDR1 is SGDLS and CDR2 is YYNGEE. Trimming cost V 0 bases and J 6 bases; bases outside gene matches: 5. CDR3 nucleotides: TGTGCCAGCAGCGTAGGCCCCGGACTAGCGGGCAATGAGCAGTTCTTC. Its protein is CASSVGPGLAGNEQFF. Based on the CDR3 plus reference TRBV9 and TRBJ2-1, the full variable domain is DSGVTQTPKHLITATGQRVTLRCSPRSGDLSVYWYQQSLDQGLQFLIQYYNGEERAKGNILERFSAQQFPDLHSELNLSSLELGDSALYFCASSVGPGLAGNEQFFGPGTRLTVL.

This clonotype was seen many times. V usage is TRBV7-2 and J usage is TRBJ2-4; TRBD2 agrees at 14 bases. Per the germline V gene, CDR1 is SGHTA and CDR2 is FQGNSA. J was trimmed by 5 bases and V by 5 bases; bases with no gene match: 2. This CDR3 region has 15 residues. The CDR3, as DNA: TGTGCCAGCAGCCGACTAGCGGGAGGGCAAAACATTCAGTACTTC. It specifies CASSRLAGGQNIQYF.

In DNA, the CDR3 is TGCAGTGTGGTCCCAAGCACAGATACGCAGTATTTT. This codes for CSVVPSTDTQYF. This chain uses TRBV20-1 with TRBJ2-3; D unclear. CDR1 and CDR2 from the germline V gene are DFQATT and SNEGSKA (reference sequence). Trimming shortened V by 7 bases and J by 0 bases, and 8 bases separated the two germline ends. The CDR3 is 12 amino acids.

Many counts were recorded for this clonotype. The rearrangement joins TRBV7-8 to TRBJ2-7; D uncertain. This CDR3 is built from 14 residues. The germline CDR1 and CDR2 sequences are SGHVS and FQNEAQ. V was clipped by 5 bases and J by 3 bases, with 14 bases between them. The CDR3 region has the DNA TGTGCCAGCAGCGCGAGCAGGCGGATCTACGAGCAGTACGTC. This translates into CASSASRRIYEQYV.

This clonotype showed up just a few times. The V gene is TRBV12-3 or TRBV12-4, the J gene TRBJ1-6, with 10 positions matching TRBD1. The CDR3 contains 14 residues. V lost 7 bases, J lost 9 bases, and 6 bases stayed unmatched. The CDR3 coding sequence is TGTGCCAGCATACAGGACAGGGGGTTTTCACCCCTCCACTTT. This translates into CASIQDRGFSPLHF.

This clonotype was counted ten times or more. The V gene is TRBV5-4, the J gene TRBJ2-1; 10 bases match TRBD2. CDR1 is SGHNT and CDR2 is YYREEE in the germline V gene (reference sequence). With 2 bases clipped from V and 5 bases from J, the junction kept 4 bases outside the gene matches. CDR3 length equals 15 residues. CDR3 DNA sequence: TGTGCCAGCAGCTTCCGACTAGCGGGTAACAATGAGCAGTTCTTC. It yields the protein CASSFRLAGNNEQFF.

The sample holds a few counts of this clonotype. The rearrangement joins TRBV4-1 to TRBJ1-1; the match to TRBD1 covers 8 bases. The ends lost 1 base at V and 4 bases at J; junction bases unmatched: 14. The CDR3 is made up of 18 amino acids. The germline CDR1 and CDR2 sequences are MGHRA and YSYEKL. The CDR3 loop reads CASSQGAGLWTGSTEAFF. The CDR3 DNA sequence: TGCGCCAGCAGCCAAGGGGCGGGGCTTTGGACAGGGAGCACTGAAGCTTTCTTT.

This clonotype was counted between two and nine times. This chain connects TRBV19 to TRBJ2-5; D possibly matches TRBD1 or TRBD2 (5 bases each). The CDR3 totals 15 residues. V was shortened by 6 bases and J by 5 bases, with 19 bases between the two germline ends. Germline assignment: CDR1 LNHDA and CDR2 SQIVND (reference sequence). The chain's CDR3 is CASSSGRSQGETQYF. The CDR3 DNA is TGTGCCAGTAGCTCGGGACGGTCCCAAGGGGAGACCCAGTACTTC.

The chain couples TRBV2 to TRBJ1-1; 9 bases line up with TRBD1. The CDR3 spans 14 residues. Trimming cost V 3 bases and J 5 bases; bases outside gene matches: 4. Germline V gene data show CDR1 as SNHLY and CDR2 as FYNNEI. Here the CDR3 reads CASSDGGQGTEAFF. The CDR3 DNA sequence: TGTGCCAGCAGTGACGGAGGACAGGGGACTGAAGCTTTCTTT.

This clonotype turned up a few times. CDR3 bases: TGTGCCAGCACCTTGCTAGCGGGAGGAGGGGAGCAGTTCTTC. Its translation is CASTLLAGGGEQFF. V usage is TRBV12-3 or TRBV12-4 and J usage is TRBJ2-1; 11 bases fit TRBD2. Unmatched junction bases numbered 9, after V lost 7 bases and J lost 10 bases. The CDR3 runs 14 residues.

This clonotype was counted a few times. The genes are TRBV24-1 and TRBJ2-1, with 9 nucleotides matching TRBD2. CDR3 length equals 14 residues. Germline lookup yields CDR1 KGHDR and CDR2 SFDVKD. Trimming removed 6 bases from V and 4 bases from J; junction bases left unmatched: 3. The CDR3: CATSSTSGYNEQFF. As DNA, the CDR3 is TGTGCCACCAGTTCGACTAGCGGTTACAATGAGCAGTTCTTC.

The rearrangement uses TRBV7-3 and TRBJ2-1, with 10 bases lining up with TRBD2. Trimming cost V 10 bases and J 9 bases; bases outside gene matches: 9. The germline CDR1 and CDR2 sequences are SGHTA and FQGTGA. The CDR3 has 13 residues. The CDR3 DNA sequence: TGTGCCACCACAGCGGGAGGGCCACGTGAGCAGTTCTTC. Its protein product is CATTAGGPREQFF.

The V gene is TRBV6-2 or TRBV6-3, the J gene TRBJ2-3; 12 nucleotides agree with TRBD2. The ends lost 3 bases at V and 2 bases at J; junction bases unmatched: 24. The V gene's germline CDR1 is MNHEY and CDR2 SVGEGT. CDR3 length: 23 residues. The CDR3, as DNA: TGTGCCAGCAGTTATAAGAGGGCTAGCGGGAGGGCATCGACGGTTGACTACACAGATACGCAGTATTTT. Its protein is CASSYKRASGRASTVDYTDTQYF.

Here the CDR3 reads CASSALPDGTYGYTF. The DNA of the CDR3 is TGTGCCAGCAGTGCATTACCGGACGGGACCTATGGCTACACCTTC. The chain employs TRBV6-6 and TRBJ1-2; a possible D gene is TRBD1 (5 bases). CDR3 size: 15 residues. Trimming removed 5 bases at V and 4 bases at J, with 17 bases between. Germline CDR1 and CDR2: MNHNY and SVGAGI (reference sequence).

The sample holds many counts of this clonotype. V gene TRBV4-1 combines with J gene TRBJ2-7, with 15 bases aligning to TRBD2. Germline loops: CDR1 MGHRA, CDR2 YSYEKL. V dropped 0 bases and J dropped 2; count of bases not matched to a gene: 11. CDR3 length equals 20 residues. As DNA, the CDR3 is TGCGCCAGCAGCCAAGATCTTTCCGGGACTAGCGGGAGGAACCCCTACGAGCAGTACTTC. Translating gives CASSQDLSGTSGRNPYEQYF.

This clonotype was observed at least ten times. This rearrangement joins TRBV20-1 to TRBJ2-1; 7 bases are a match to TRBD2. Germline lookup yields CDR1 DFQATT and CDR2 SNEGSKA (reference sequence). The CDR3 is 13 amino acids. V shed 5 bases and J 3 bases; nucleotides not matched to a gene: 4. The CDR3 DNA reads TGCAGTGCTCGAGCGGGGTTCTACAATGAGCAGTTCTTC. This encodes CSARAGFYNEQFF.

Notes on this clonotype: Mismatch with germline at one junction end may stem from a read error. V usage is TRBV6-5 and J usage is TRBJ2-1; a possible D gene is TRBD2 (6 bases). The germline V gene has CDR1 MNHEY and CDR2 SVGAGI. CDR3 length: 15 residues. In nucleotides, the CDR3 is TGTGCCAGCAGTTACTCTCGGGACTCCTTCAATGAGCAGTTCTTC. It encodes CASSYSRDSFNEQFF.

In its sample, this clonotype was seen many times. The V call is TRBV7-2, the J call TRBJ2-1, with a tentative D call TRBD2 (5 bases). Germline CDR1 reads SGHTA; CDR2 reads FQGNSA. This CDR3 region has 15 residues. Trimming took off 5 bases at V and 12 bases at J, with 23 bases between the two ends. CDR3 amino acids: CASSPRPIYIRGQFF. The DNA of the CDR3 is TGTGCCAGCAGCCCGAGACCAATATACATCCGGGGGCAGTTCTTC.

This clonotype has a count of ten or more. The chain has TRBV20-1 and TRBJ1-6; TRBD1 might be the D (6 bases). This CDR3 region has 17 residues. Germline V lookup: CDR1 DFQATT, CDR2 SNEGSKA (reference sequence). V lost 4 bases and J 1 base, leaving 17 bases between the germline ends. CDR3 region: CSAIKTGGRSYNSPLHF. The CDR3 nucleotides read TGCAGTGCTATTAAAACGGGGGGGCGATCCTATAATTCACCCCTCCACTTT.

The chain recombines TRBV30 with TRBJ2-1; the match to TRBD2 covers 10 bases. Losses at the gene ends were 5 bases for V and 4 bases for J; bases not matched to a gene: 8. Germline CDR1 is GTSNPN and CDR2 is SVGIG (reference sequence). This CDR3 contains 15 residues. CDR3 coding DNA: TGTGCCTGGGCCGGAGCGGGAGGGCGTTACAATGAGCAGTTCTTC. Translating gives CAWAGAGGRYNEQFF.